Below are 18 T cell receptor beta chains sequenced from a single sample in a study of a mutant IDH1 vaccine in newly diagnosed glioma. The time point is: week 47, end of study. The investigators gave 300 ug of mutant IDH1 20-mer peptide in each vaccine dose, together with topical imiquimod. Sequenced by immunoSEQ multiplex PCR; TCRdb stores in-frame clones only, minus some. The sample has roughly 86,000 clones, approximately 89% seen once. Their target antigens are unknown. Sequencing used PBMCs, obtained from a glioma patient whose treatment included an IDH1 peptide vaccine. Every receptor here comes from a woman aged 50 to 60 with glioma.

This sequence joins TRBV6-5 and TRBJ1-2; D unclear. The germline V gene encodes CDR1 MNHEY and CDR2 SVGAGI. Trimming shortened V by 0 bases and J by 4 bases, and 6 bases separated the two germline ends. This CDR3 region has 13 residues. The CDR3: CASSYSIGYGYTF. The CDR3 nucleotides are TGTGCCAGCAGTTACTCGATTGGCTATGGCTACACCTTC.

The chain links TRBV9 to TRBJ1-2; TRBD1 is a possible D gene (6 bases). The ends were cut back, 5 bases at V and 4 bases at J, with 12 bases in the middle. The CDR3 consists of 13 residues. Germline values: CDR1 SGDLS, CDR2 YYNGEE. The CDR3: CASSEQQGYGYTF. The CDR3 nucleotides are TGTGCCAGCAGTGAGCAACAGGGCTATGGCTACACCTTC.

The chain combines TRBV5-1 with TRBJ1-1; no clear D gene. This CDR3 is 14 amino acids long. Deletions cut 6 bases from V and 1 base from J, with 13 bases between. Per the germline V gene, CDR1 is SGHRS and CDR2 is YFSETQ. CDR3 residues: CASTPEAGNTEAFF. The CDR3 bases are TGCGCCAGCACCCCGGAGGCAGGGAACACTGAAGCTTTCTTT.

This clone came up a few times. The chain is built from TRBV5-1 and TRBJ2-2, with 10 positions matching TRBD2. CDR1 SGHRS and CDR2 YFSETQ come from the germline V gene. With 4 bases clipped from V and 6 bases from J, the junction kept 3 bases outside the gene matches. The CDR3 sequence is 14 residues long. The CDR3, as DNA: TGCGCCAGCAGCAATCTAGCGGGAGCCGGGGAGCTGTTTTTT. Amino acids: CASSNLAGAGELFF.

The gene calls are TRBV6-6 and TRBJ2-5; D is unresolved. V lost 6 bases, J lost 4 bases, and 12 bases lay in between. CDR1 is MNHNY, CDR2 SVGAGI, per germline (reference sequence). This CDR3 region has 13 residues. The CDR3: CASSPYPRETQYF. As DNA, the CDR3 is TGTGCCAGCAGCCCCTACCCTAGAGAGACCCAGTACTTC.

The chain recombines TRBV19 with TRBJ2-1, with TRBD2 matching over 13 bases. The V gene end was trimmed by 6 bases and the J gene end by 9 bases; junction bases not matched to a gene: 8. CDR1 and CDR2 (germline): LNHDA, SQIVND (reference sequence). CDR3 length: 15 residues. DNA of the CDR3: TGTGCCAGTAGCCCCGGACTAGCGGGAGTTTTTGAGCAGTTCTTC. It codes for CASSPGLAGVFEQFF.

In this sample, this clone turned up once. The V call is TRBV7-9, the J call TRBJ2-7, with D possibly being TRBD2 (5 bases). V lost 1 base to trimming and J lost 0 bases, with 10 bases between them. This CDR3 spans 15 amino acids. CDR1 SEHNR and CDR2 FQNEAQ come from the germline V gene (reference sequence). The CDR3 nucleotides read TGTGCCAGCAGCTTAGACGGGGATTACTCCTACGAGCAGTACTTC. It yields the protein CASSLDGDYSYEQYF.

The gene calls are TRBV28 and TRBJ2-1; D gene ambiguous. The CDR3 covers 14 residues. The germline V gene has CDR1 MDHEN and CDR2 SYDVKM. With 2 bases removed from V and 4 bases from J, the gap between germline ends came to 9 bases. The CDR3 DNA follows: TGTGCCAGCAGTTTACCAGACTCATACAATGAGCAGTTCTTC. It yields the protein CASSLPDSYNEQFF. The full variable domain, completed using reference TRBV28 and TRBJ2-1, is DVKVTQSSRYLVKRTGEKVFLECVQDMDHENMFWYRQDPGLGLRLIYFSYDVKMKEKGDIPEGYSVSREKKERFSLILESASTNQTSMYLCASSLPDSYNEQFFGPGTRLTVL.

CDR3 in DNA: TGTGCCAGCAGTGCCTTACTGAGGGGGGGAAACATTCAGTACTTC. This gives the protein CASSALLRGGNIQYF. The chain carries TRBV7-2 and TRBJ2-4; the D gene is possibly TRBD2 (7 bases). Trimming took off 6 bases at V and 6 bases at J, with 18 bases between the two ends. CDR1 is SGHTA and CDR2 is FQGNSA in the germline V gene. CDR3 length: 15 amino acids.

The chain couples TRBV18 to TRBJ2-3; 12 bases align to TRBD2. CDR1 is KGHSH and CDR2 is LQKENI in the germline V gene. The CDR3 covers 16 residues. Losses at the gene ends were 5 bases for V and 3 bases for J; bases not matched to a gene: 6. In nucleotides, the CDR3 is TGTGCCAGCTCAACCCGACTAGCGGGAGCGACAGATACGCAGTATTTT. Translated: CASSTRLAGATDTQYF.

The chain carries TRBV10-3 and TRBJ2-7; a possible D gene is TRBD2 (6 bases). The CDR3 is 15 amino acids. Trimming pared 5 bases from V and 5 bases from J, leaving 19 bases between. In germline, CDR1 is ENHRY, CDR2 SYGVKD. The CDR3 sequence is CAISPRGSGADEQYF. The CDR3 DNA sequence: TGTGCCATCAGTCCCCGAGGTAGCGGCGCCGACGAGCAGTACTTC.

This clone showed up just once. This chain uses TRBV28 with TRBJ2-1; D ambiguous. CDR1 MDHEN and CDR2 SYDVKM come from the germline V gene. This CDR3 contains 14 residues. Trimming took off 1 base at V and 4 bases at J, with 8 bases between the two ends. The CDR3 is CASSLSRRYNEQFF. The CDR3 DNA sequence: TGTGCCAGCAGTTTATCGCGACGGTACAATGAGCAGTTCTTC.

The V call is TRBV9, the J call TRBJ1-3, with D maybe TRBD1 (6 bases). The V end was cut by 0 bases, the J end by 4 bases, with 17 bases between. Germline assignment: CDR1 SGDLS and CDR2 YYNGEE. This CDR3 is 17 amino acids long. Written as DNA, the CDR3 is TGTGCCAGCAGCGTAGGACTTATTGGGGGGGCCGGAAACACCATATATTTT. It encodes CASSVGLIGGAGNTIYF.

This chain joins TRBV7-3 and TRBJ2-1, with a weak D call TRBD1 (6 bases). The germline V and J ends were trimmed by 5 bases and 2 bases, with 13 bases remaining between them. The CDR3 length is 15 residues. Germline CDR1 and CDR2: SGHTA and FQGTGA. The CDR3 nucleotides read TGTGCCAGCAGCGCCCAGACAGGACCCTACAATGAGCAGTTCTTC. It codes for CASSAQTGPYNEQFF.

This rearrangement joins TRBV6-6 to TRBJ1-3; D is uncertain. The CDR3 consists of 11 residues. Trimming cost V 6 bases and J 7 bases, with 7 bases left between them. Germline assignment: CDR1 MNHNY and CDR2 SVGAGI (reference sequence). The CDR3 DNA follows: TGTGCCAGCAGCCACACTAACACCATATATTTT. It yields the protein CASSHTNTIYF.

This sequence joins TRBV28 and TRBJ1-3; D gene uncertain. This CDR3 region has 16 residues. Trimming took 6 bases from V and 1 from J, leaving 16 bases between them. Per germline, CDR1 MDHEN and CDR2 SYDVKM. The DNA of the CDR3 is TGTGCCAGCAGCAAAAACACTCTGGGGTCTGGAAACACCATATATTTT. Translation gives CASSKNTLGSGNTIYF. Looking up the rest from reference TRBV28 and TRBJ1-3 gives the full variable domain: DVKVTQSSRYLVKRTGEKVFLECVQDMDHENMFWYRQDPGLGLRLIYFSYDVKMKEKGDIPEGYSVSREKKERFSLILESASTNQTSMYLCASSKNTLGSGNTIYFGEGSWLTVV.

This clone was seen a few times. The V gene is TRBV5-1, the J gene TRBJ2-3; 11 bases line up with TRBD1. The V gene's germline CDR1 is SGHRS and CDR2 YFSETQ. CDR3 size: 14 residues. The junction had 5 bases not matched to a gene; V was cut back by 5 bases and J by 6 bases. This CDR3 reads CASSGQGATDTQYF. The CDR3 nucleotides are TGCGCCAGCAGTGGACAGGGGGCAACGGATACGCAGTATTTT.

V usage is TRBV27 and J usage is TRBJ2-3; D perhaps matches TRBD1 (6 bases). The CDR3 has 12 amino acids. Per the germline V gene, CDR1 is MNHEY and CDR2 is SMNVEV (reference sequence). Trimming left V 6 bases short and J 4 bases short, with 8 bases between. CDR3: CASRGAADTQYF. The CDR3 DNA follows: TGTGCCAGCAGGGGGGCGGCAGATACGCAGTATTTT.